A selection of T cell receptor beta chains follows, all from one sample in a study of identical twins. MiXCR, applied by TCRdb to the 5' RACE reads, yields one record per CDR3 protein. The sample lists 420,000 or so distinct CDR3 sequences, around 20% occurring once. The specimen was naive T cells sorted from blood. The receptors shown here come from a middle-aged man in good health. The CDR3 runs from the conserved cysteine through the conserved F or W. The D gene is left open where the match is weak. Expanded clones get a size class; other rows say once, few or many, or leave the size out.

j_call | clone_size | v_call | d_call | cdr3_aa
TRBJ2-2 | - | TRBV15 | - | CATSRLIGGNTGELFF
TRBJ2-3 | few | TRBV20-1 | - | CSARGWRTQYF
TRBJ2-5 | many | TRBV14 | TRBD2 | CASSHALTSGREGWAETQYF
TRBJ1-5 | few | TRBV15 | - | CATSSPWGNQPQHF
TRBJ2-4 | - | TRBV7-2 | - | CASSLSPTGNIQYF
TRBJ2-7 | many | TRBV20-1 | - | CSAKVSTSSEQYF
TRBJ2-1 | many | TRBV6-2/TRBV6-3 | - | CASNRGYNEQFF
TRBJ2-1 | - | TRBV24-1 | TRBD2 | CATSDPPGLAGGPAYNEQFF
TRBJ2-7 | few | TRBV20-1 | - | CSAPGLGASYEQYF
TRBJ1-6 | - | TRBV4-1 | - | CASSHPRSRRNSPLHF
TRBJ2-3 | once | TRBV28 | - | CASRQGPGSTDTQYF
TRBJ1-5 | - | TRBV20-1 | - | CSASPSDSNQPQHF
TRBJ2-2 | - | TRBV5-4 | TRBD2 | CASSLSPYSGAFSSANTGELFF
TRBJ2-3 | - | TRBV5-1 | - | CASRPQGGAPDTQYF
TRBJ2-2 | - | TRBV5-1 | TRBD1 | CASSWTGLAGELFF
TRBJ2-7 | - | TRBV4-1 | TRBD1 | CASSQDTRTGPTRQYF
TRBJ2-1 | - | TRBV7-9 | TRBD2 | CASSLASAGGLAYEQFF
TRBJ2-2 | - | TRBV7-6 | - | CASSLERRPRRHTGELFF
TRBJ2-3 | - | TRBV4-3 | TRBD1 | CASSLQTGQTDTQYF
TRBJ2-1 | many | TRBV24-1 | - | CATSDLGRWFF
TRBJ2-7 | - | TRBV12-3/TRBV12-4 | - | CASNNIGPYEQYF
TRBJ2-1 | - | TRBV7-6 | - | CASSLVLTNNEQFF
TRBJ1-6 | few | TRBV6-5 | TRBD1 | CASSSSGQGASPLHF
TRBJ2-3 | few | TRBV30 | TRBD2 | CAWNTAGGTDTQYF
TRBJ2-3 | - | TRBV4-3 | TRBD2 | CASSQDPSGGTDTQYF
TRBJ2-1 | many | TRBV10-3 | TRBD2 | CAISESRGVNEQFF
TRBJ2-1 | - | TRBV27 | TRBD1 | CASSGPGQGRKQFF
TRBJ2-4 | many | TRBV5-8 | - | CASSLVVKGIQYF
TRBJ1-1 | - | TRBV4-1 | - | CASSQVLGHTNTEAFF
TRBJ1-1 | few | TRBV12-3/TRBV12-4 | - | CASSFRQGRAFF
TRBJ1-1 | few | TRBV20-1 | - | CSASRTVRGEAFF
TRBJ2-1 | - | TRBV11-2 | TRBD1 | CASTVGFEGASFMNSYNEQFF
TRBJ2-1 | few | TRBV7-2 | TRBD2 | CASSLVGTSGGHEQFF
TRBJ2-7 | - | TRBV12-3/TRBV12-4 | - | CASSFEGRKLSYEQYF
TRBJ1-3 | - | TRBV10-3 | - | CAISEAGPDSGNTIYF
TRBJ2-1 | - | TRBV19 | - | CASTRSLSSYNEQFF
TRBJ2-3 | few | TRBV7-9 | TRBD2 | CASSPSAGVRTDTQYF
TRBJ2-3 | - | TRBV5-5 | - | CASSQLGGGTDTQYF
TRBJ2-1 | many | TRBV20-1 | - | CSASPFIGSGSYNEQFF
TRBJ2-5 | many | TRBV5-1 | - | CASSLVGGEETQYF
TRBJ2-1 | - | TRBV5-1 | TRBD2 | CASSAGLAGGYEQFF
TRBJ1-1 | few | TRBV30 | - | CAWSAGRGTEAFF
TRBJ1-1 | - | TRBV27 | - | CASSWGEGGTEAFF
TRBJ2-5 | - | TRBV4-2 | - | CASSYGTQETQYF
TRBJ2-7 | - | TRBV10-3 | - | CAISDPQPGIYEQYF
TRBJ2-1 | few | TRBV3-1 | - | CASSQEGVAYNEQFF
TRBJ2-6 | many | TRBV20-1 | - | CSARDKGPHRANVLTF
TRBJ1-4 | few | TRBV7-9 | - | CASSLDISSNEKLFF
TRBJ1-6 | - | TRBV7-6 | - | CASSSTAGGANSPLHF
TRBJ2-3 | few | TRBV6-1 | TRBD2 | CASKMTSSTDTQYF
TRBJ2-7 | many | TRBV7-2 | TRBD1 | CASSRQGTYEQYF
TRBJ2-2 | - | TRBV5-6 | - | CASSPPGRGNAGELFF
TRBJ1-5 | many | TRBV10-2 | - | CASRITGSSNQPQHF